Listed below are T cell receptor beta chains from one sample, sequenced in a study of early T cells in non-severe SARS-CoV-2 infection. A single record per CDR3 protein comes from TCRdb applying MiXCR to the 5' RACE reads. Of 50,000 to 65,000 distinct CDR3 sequences in the sample, around 12% were seen once. Source material: whole blood. The receptors derive from an adult who was a healthcare worker with PCR-confirmed SARS-CoV-2 infection or an uninfected control (not recorded which). CDR3s leave out the opening cysteine and the closing phenylalanine or tryptophan. The order of the fields is CDR3 protein, CDR3 length, V gene.

ASSPPPGSSISPLH 14 TRBV18
ASSQLTENTEAF 12 TRBV4-3
ASSSRESSYNSPLH 14 TRBV27
ASSMGTSGGGLRRDTQY 17 TRBV19
ASSYSGGVTYEQY 13 TRBV6-2/TRBV6-3
ATSQGSTDTQY 11 TRBV24-1
ATSGPGLAGPYEQY 14 TRBV24-1
ASSPDRVMRNTIY 13 TRBV7-8
ASGLQGIADTQY 12 TRBV12-5
SDNTPGYT 8 TRBV29-1
ASRVEGGAYNEQF 13 TRBV7-9
ASSAGLALTDTQY 13 TRBV5-1
ASSRVSGNTIY 11 TRBV3-1
ASSQEERRTEAF 12 TRBV4-1
ASSPRGRGGLF 11 TRBV7-6
AWNRNSYEQY 10 TRBV30
ASHGTGGFAKLF 12 TRBV6-5
ASSLTVNFQETQY 13 TRBV7-2
ASSPNRAAGANVLT 14 TRBV7-2
ASSLSRNTEAF 11 TRBV7-9
ASSRERGGTDTQY 13 TRBV7-2
ASRGIGPDTQY 11 TRBV2
ASSKPTIGQPQH 12 TRBV6-1
ASSLGGEGTEAF 12 TRBV4-3
ASSVSSGRETQY 12 TRBV27
SASIIGLAKNIQY 13 TRBV20-1
ASSSTSGGQGQQY 13 TRBV5-1
ASEGSGGTGELF 12 TRBV5-1
ASSLRGTSTDTQY 13 TRBV13
ASSYSRASGGPAWGDTQY 18 TRBV6-2/TRBV6-3
SVESGVNTEAF 11 TRBV29-1
ASTLTGQGDGDTQY 14 TRBV6-6
SAHRASQPQH 10 TRBV20-1
ASSLVVHTGELF 12 TRBV7-6
SVEGTGSEEKLF 12 TRBV29-1
SAFYSGAGKETQY 13 TRBV20-1
ASSLALEFRVH 11 TRBV7-2
ASSPYVGRNTEAF 13 TRBV7-9
ASSKGSGDQPQH 12 TRBV5-1
ASSHPWEGLNTEAF 14 TRBV3-1
ASRGTGRGNQPQH 13 TRBV19
ASSYGPIAKNIQY 13 TRBV6-5
ASSYGQLGGYGYT 13 TRBV7-9
ASSLEGTGELF 11 TRBV12-3/TRBV12-4
ASSLDAGGVVTGELF 15 TRBV11-2